This T cell receptor (beta chain) was sequenced during a study of CD8+CD57+ T cells in acquired aplastic anemia. At the level of the study: The study obtained an average of around 3.1 ug of DNA from sorted CD4+ and CD8+ cells.

Germline values: CDR1 MNHEY, CDR2 SVGAGI. Trimming shortened V by 4 bases and J by 11 bases, and 15 bases separated the two germline ends. The CDR3 runs to 14 residues. Findings and caveats of the study: Researchers report that approximately 28 CD8+ CDR3 sequences appeared in both patients and controls. Any difference that existed in CD8+ Simpson's diversity between patients and controls was not significant.

TCR beta VDJ and CDR3 profiling used genomic DNA as template. MiXCR was run by TCRdb on the reads, yielding one entry per CDR3 protein. The sample carries a few hundred thousand distinct CDR3 sequences, over 40% recorded once. Ten or more counts support this clonotype. Its antigen is not identified. All patients picked for sequencing had shown, by flow cytometry, an expansion of CD8+CD57+ cells. Each of the patients presented with severe acquired aplastic anemia. The genes are TRBV6-5 and TRBJ2-6; possible D gene TRBD1, 6 bases. The sequence was collected from a human donor with aplastic anemia. Material for sequencing was sorted CD4+, CD8+, or CD8+CD57+ T cells (not recorded which) from PBMCs. The CDR3 DNA reads TGTGCCAGCAGTTTCCCCGGGACACTCGACGTCCTGACTTTC. The encoded protein is CASSFPGTLDVLTF.